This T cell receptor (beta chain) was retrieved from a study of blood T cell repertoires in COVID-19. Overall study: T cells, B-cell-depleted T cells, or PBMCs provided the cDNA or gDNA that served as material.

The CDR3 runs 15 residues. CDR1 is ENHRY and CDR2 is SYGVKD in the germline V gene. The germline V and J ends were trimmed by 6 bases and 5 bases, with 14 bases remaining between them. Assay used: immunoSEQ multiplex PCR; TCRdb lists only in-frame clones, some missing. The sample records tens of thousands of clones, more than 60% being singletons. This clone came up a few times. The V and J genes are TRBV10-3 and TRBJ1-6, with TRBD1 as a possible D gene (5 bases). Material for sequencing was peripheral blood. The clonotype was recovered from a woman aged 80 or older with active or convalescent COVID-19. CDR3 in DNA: TGTGCCATCAGCCCCAAGGGAGGGGATAATTCACCCCTCCACTTT. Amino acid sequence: CAISPKGGDNSPLHF.